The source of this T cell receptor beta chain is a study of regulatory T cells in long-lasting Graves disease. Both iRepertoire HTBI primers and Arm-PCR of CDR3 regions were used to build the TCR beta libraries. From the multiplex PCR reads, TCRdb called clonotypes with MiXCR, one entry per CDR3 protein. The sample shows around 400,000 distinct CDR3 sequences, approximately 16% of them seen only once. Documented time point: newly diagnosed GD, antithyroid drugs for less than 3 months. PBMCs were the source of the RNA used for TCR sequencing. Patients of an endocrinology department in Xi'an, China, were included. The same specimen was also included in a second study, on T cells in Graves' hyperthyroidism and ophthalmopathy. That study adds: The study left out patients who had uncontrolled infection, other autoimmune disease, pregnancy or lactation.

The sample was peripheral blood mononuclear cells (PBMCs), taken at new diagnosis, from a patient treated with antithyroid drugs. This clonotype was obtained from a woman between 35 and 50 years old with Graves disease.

CDR3 nucleotide sequence: TGCGCCAGCAGGGGCGGTCACGAGCAGTACTTC. This codes for CASRGGHEQYF. V is TRBV5-1 and J is TRBJ2-7; D remains ambiguous. V dropped 5 bases and J dropped 5 bases, with 8 bases sitting between them. This CDR3 has 11 amino acids. Germline CDR1 and CDR2: SGHRS and YFSETQ.